These T cell receptor beta chains were read from a single sample in a study of blood T cell repertoires in COVID-19. Repertoires were generated with immunoSEQ multiplex PCR, while TCRdb's copy carries only in-frame clones and drops some. This sample has 140,000 or so clones, with about 90% found just once. Sequenced input: peripheral blood. Every receptor here comes from a man aged 45-60 years who had recovered from COVID-19. Each CDR3 is given without its conserved first and last residue.

j_call v_call cdr3_aa
TRBJ2-3 TRBV5-3 ARSLRAGGRCGTDTQY
TRBJ2-7 TRBV19 ASSPRDRYYEQY
TRBJ1-2 TRBV20-1 SARDREGYT
TRBJ1-5 TRBV4-3 ASSAGAGGPQH
TRBJ1-2 TRBV11-2 ASSHWGRGQIRSIYGYT
TRBJ2-5 TRBV11-3 ASSSGQGTKETQY
TRBJ1-6 TRBV5-1 ASSLAGGSLSYNSPLH
TRBJ2-3 TRBV3-1/TRBV3-2 ASSLPGQDNTQY
TRBJ1-3 TRBV5-1 ASSPDRGSRVYSGNTIY
TRBJ2-7 TRBV18 ASSPLETGDSY
TRBJ1-5 TRBV30 AWNGGGNQPQH